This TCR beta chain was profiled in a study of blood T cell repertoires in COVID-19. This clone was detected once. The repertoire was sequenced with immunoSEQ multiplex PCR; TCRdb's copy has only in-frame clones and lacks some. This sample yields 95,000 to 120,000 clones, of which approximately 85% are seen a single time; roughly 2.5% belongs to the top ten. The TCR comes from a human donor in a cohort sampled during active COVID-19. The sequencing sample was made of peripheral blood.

CDR3 protein: CASSLVVAGGITGELFF. The CDR3 bases are TGTGCCAGCAGCTTAGTGGTAGCGGGAGGGATCACCGGGGAGCTGTTTTTT. The chain has TRBV7-6 and TRBJ2-2; 11 nucleotides line up with TRBD2. CDR1 and CDR2 (germline): SGHVS, FNYEAQ. The CDR3 is made up of 17 amino acids. V lost 1 base and J lost 4; bases outside the gene matches: 5. Complete variable domain (other parts from reference TRBV7-6 and TRBJ2-2): GAGVSQSPRYKVTKRGQDVALRCDPISGHVSLYWYRQALGQGPEFLTYFNYEAQQDKSGLPNDRFSAERPEGSISTLTIQRTEQRDSAMYRCASSLVVAGGITGELFFGEGSRLTVL.